The 8 T cell receptor beta chains in this list originate from one sample, sequenced in a study of regulatory T cells in long-lasting Graves disease. Library construction for TCR beta used iRepertoire HTBI primers and Arm-PCR of CDR3 regions. From the multiplex PCR reads, TCRdb called clonotypes with MiXCR, one entry per CDR3 protein. This repertoire shows a few hundred thousand distinct CDR3 sequences, about 10% found once; its top ten account for approximately 20%. Described time point: newly diagnosed GD, antithyroid drugs for less than 3 months. RNA from PBMCs was the source of the TCR library. These same records also appear under a second study, on T cells in Graves' hyperthyroidism and ophthalmopathy.

Sequencing was performed on peripheral blood mononuclear cells (PBMCs), taken at new diagnosis, from a patient treated with antithyroid drugs. The receptors were sampled from a woman younger than 35 with Graves disease.

For this clonotype: One end of the junction varies from germline; a read error may be responsible. V usage is TRBV12-3 or TRBV12-4 and J usage is TRBJ2-5; D is uncertain. The CDR3 is 18 residues long. In DNA, the CDR3 is TGTGCCGGCAGTTTACTCATCGTTCCTTCAGTGAGCCAAGAGACCCAGTACTTC. Translated, it gives CAGSLLIVPSVSQETQYF.

This clonotype showed up just a few times. The junction does not match germline at one end; this may be a read error. The rearrangement joins TRBV11-2 to TRBJ2-3, with 8 bases lining up with TRBD1. Germline V gene data show CDR1 as SGHAT and CDR2 as FQNNGV. The CDR3 runs to 15 residues. CDR3 in DNA: TGTGCCAGCAGCGGACCGGGACAGGAGACAGATGCGCAGTATTTT. Protein: CASSGPGQETDAQYF. Drawing the rest from reference TRBV11-2 and TRBJ2-3, the complete variable domain is EAGVAQSPRYKIIEKRQSVAFWCNPISGHATLYWYQQILGQGPKLLIQFQNNGVVDDSQLPKDRFSAERLKGVDSTLKIQPAKLEDSAVYLCASSGPGQETDAQYFGPGTRLTVL.

The sample holds a few counts of this clonotype. CDR3: CASGRMDSGNTIYF. CDR3 nucleotide sequence: TGCGCCAGCGGCCGGATGGACTCTGGAAACACCATATATTTT. The J gene is TRBJ1-3, the V gene TRBV4-3, with unresolved D. V lost 8 bases to trimming and J lost 0 bases, with 11 bases between them. Germline loops: CDR1 LGHNA, CDR2 YSLEER. The CDR3 loop spans 14 amino acids.

This clonotype was picked up a small number of times. A much larger clonotype is one base distant, so this may be a read error. The chain carries TRBV28 and TRBJ2-7, with 10 bases lining up with TRBD2. This CDR3 is 15 amino acids long. Germline CDR1 MDHEN, CDR2 SYDVKM. With 0 bases clipped from V and 2 bases from J, the junction kept 1 base outside the gene matches. The CDR3 DNA reads as TGTGCCAGCAGTTTATGGAGCGGGAGGGCCTACGAGCAGTACTTC. Translation gives CASSLWSGRAYEQYF.

The table lists this clonotype with a few counts. The chain employs TRBV14 and TRBJ2-5; D is undetermined. V lost 4 bases, J lost 5 bases, and 11 bases lay in between. From germline, CDR1 is SGHDN and CDR2 FVKESK. This CDR3 region has 13 residues. In DNA form, the CDR3 reads TGTGCCAGCAGCCGTGGAGTAGTGGAGACCCAGTACTTC. Amino acid sequence: CASSRGVVETQYF.

This clonotype came up many times. This rearrangement joins TRBV5-1 to TRBJ2-5, with 8 bases identical to TRBD2. Unmatched junction bases numbered 5, after V lost 0 bases and J lost 1 base. The CDR3 length is 16 residues. Germline CDR1 reads SGHRS; CDR2 reads YFSETQ. This CDR3 is CASSLEGSGAQETQYF. The CDR3 bases are TGCGCCAGCAGCTTGGAGGGTAGCGGGGCCCAAGAGACCCAGTACTTC.

Ten or more counts support this clonotype. This sequence joins TRBV6-1 and TRBJ2-3, with D perhaps TRBD2 (6 bases). The CDR3 is 16 residues long. The V gene lost 6 bases and the J gene lost 2 bases, with 18 bases spanning the gap. Germline lookup yields CDR1 MNHNS and CDR2 SASEGT. Here the CDR3 DNA reads TGTGCCAGCAGGCGCTCGGGACTGTTCCCCACAGATACGCAGTATTTT. The encoded protein is CASRRSGLFPTDTQYF.

This clonotype has ten or more counts. The CDR3 DNA is TGTGCCAGCAGAAACAGGGGGATGAGCGAGCAGTACTTC. This translates into CASRNRGMSEQYF. This chain connects TRBV28 to TRBJ2-7; TRBD1 aligns across 8 bases. This CDR3 comprises 13 residues. The V segment lost 6 bases and the J segment 6 bases; nucleotides outside the gene matches: 7. Germline V gene data show CDR1 as MDHEN and CDR2 as SYDVKM.